Following are 13 T cell receptor beta chains from one sample sequenced in a study of blood T cells in healthy people across ages (dated by TCRdb to between 2015 and 2016). The method behind the library was 5' RACE. Sequencing relied on an Illumina HiSeq 2500. The second PCR ran for about 6 to 12 cycles and used a J-beta primer mix along with a sample-barcoded 5' primer. TCRdb redid the processing of the public reads, applying fastp at Q25 and MiXCR, and retained in-frame beta chains. Identical CDR3 proteins give one entry, which carries the most common genes and DNA. The sample records 800,000 to 1,000,000 distinct CDR3 sequences, roughly 50% of which are singletons. The ten top clones hold roughly 13% of the sample. The sample consisted of blood. Receptor source: a man aged 25-45 years in good health.

V gene TRBV15 combines with J gene TRBJ1-5; the D is unclear. Germline-derived CDR1 and CDR2 are LNHNV and YYDKDF (reference sequence). V lost 0 bases and J lost 2, with 5 bases in between. This CDR3 is built from 14 residues. CDR3 nucleotides: TGTGCCACCAGCAGAGAAAAGGGCAATCAGCCCCAGCATTTT. Translation: CATSREKGNQPQHF.

The CDR3 DNA reads as TGCAGCGTTGAAGATCTTCGTGGGGGAACCTACGAGCAGTACTTC. As protein: CSVEDLRGGTYEQYF. The gene calls are TRBV29-1 and TRBJ2-7; D is possibly TRBD1 or TRBD2 (5 bases each). Per the germline V gene, CDR1 is SQVTM and CDR2 is ANQGSEA. CDR3 size: 15 residues. With 0 bases removed from V and 2 bases from J, the gap between germline ends came to 14 bases.

The V and J genes are TRBV20-1 and TRBJ2-1; 9 bases match TRBD2. Germline CDR1 is DFQATT and CDR2 is SNEGSKA (reference sequence). V trimming: 0 bases; J trimming: 3 bases; junction bases outside the gene matches: 3. The CDR3 covers 15 residues. CDR3 region: CSARDQAGGYNEQFF. CDR3 nucleotides: TGCAGTGCTAGAGATCAAGCGGGGGGCTACAATGAGCAGTTCTTC.

This clonotype was counted once. The chain combines TRBV20-1 with TRBJ2-5; 10 bases line up with TRBD2. CDR1 is DFQATT, CDR2 SNEGSKA, per germline (reference sequence). The CDR3 has 16 residues. V dropped 1 base and J dropped 11; count of bases not matched to a gene: 16. The CDR3 region has the DNA TGCAGTGCTAGAGCGAGCGGGGGGGTGCTCTACAATGAGCAGTACTTC. Its translation: CSARASGGVLYNEQYF.

The gene calls are TRBV5-1 and TRBJ2-7; D possibly matches TRBD1 or TRBD2 (7 bases each). V lost 0 bases and J 2 bases, leaving 15 bases between the germline ends. There are 16 residues in the CDR3. CDR1 and CDR2 (germline): SGHRS, YFSETQ. CDR3 DNA: TGCGCCAGCAGCTTGGATCCAGCGGGGACAGCCTACGAGCAGTACTTC. The encoded protein is CASSLDPAGTAYEQYF.

The chain recombines TRBV12-3 or TRBV12-4 with TRBJ2-7; 9 nucleotides line up with TRBD1. The length of the CDR3 is 18 residues. The trim removed 5 bases at V and 1 base at J, leaving 15 bases unmatched. The CDR3 DNA reads as TGTGCCAGCAGTCGACTGCCGGGACAGGGATCCGGGTCCTACGAGCAGTACTTC. Translating gives CASSRLPGQGSGSYEQYF.

The rearrangement links TRBV7-8 to TRBJ1-5, with unresolved D. CDR1 and CDR2 from the germline V gene are SGHVS and FQNEAQ. With 4 bases removed from V and 6 bases from J, the gap between germline ends came to 10 bases. The CDR3 contains 13 residues. CDR3 bases: TGTGCCAGCAGCTCACACATAGGTCAGCCCCAGCATTTT. It yields the protein CASSSHIGQPQHF.

A single count supports this clonotype. The V gene is TRBV20-1, the J gene TRBJ1-1, with D possibly TRBD1 on 5 matching bases. Trimming removed 3 bases at V and 5 bases at J, with 16 bases between. Germline V gives CDR1 DFQATT, CDR2 SNEGSKA (reference sequence). The CDR3 contains 14 residues. The CDR3 nucleotides are TGCAGTGCTAGGGAGGGACTGACGCGTACTGAAGCTTTCTTT. This gives the protein CSAREGLTRTEAFF.

This sequence joins TRBV7-2 and TRBJ2-1, with TRBD1 matching over 7 bases. This CDR3 has 15 residues. Per germline, CDR1 SGHTA and CDR2 FQGNSA. J lost 0 bases, V lost 7 bases, and 6 bases had no gene match. The CDR3 protein is CASTTTGSSYNEQFF. The CDR3 region has the DNA TGTGCCAGCACCACGACAGGGAGCTCCTACAATGAGCAGTTCTTC.

This CDR3 reads CASTKNSGTSSYNEQFF. CDR3 nucleotides: TGTGCCAGCACCAAAAACTCGGGGACTAGCAGTTACAATGAGCAGTTCTTC. This sequence joins TRBV7-2 and TRBJ2-1, with 9 bases that match TRBD2. The CDR3 runs 17 residues. V lost 7 bases and J lost 4; bases outside the gene matches: 14. The germline CDR1 and CDR2 sequences are SGHTA and FQGNSA. The complete variable domain, with remaining parts taken from reference TRBV7-2 and TRBJ2-1, reads GAGVSQSPSNKVTEKGKDVELRCDPISGHTALYWYRQSLGQGLEFLIYFQGNSAPDKSGLPSDRFSAERTGGSVSTLTIQRTQQEDSAVYLCASTKNSGTSSYNEQFFGPGTRLTVL.

The V gene is TRBV6-2 or TRBV6-3, the J gene TRBJ1-4; no clear D gene. Germline V lookup: CDR1 MNHEY, CDR2 SVGEGT. V dropped 8 bases and J dropped 7 bases, with 14 bases sitting between them. The CDR3 totals 13 residues. CDR3 in amino acids: CASGPGEGEKLFF. The CDR3 DNA sequence: TGTGCCAGCGGCCCTGGGGAAGGTGAAAAACTGTTTTTT.

The V gene is TRBV28, the J gene TRBJ2-7, with TRBD1 as a possible D gene (5 bases). The germline CDR1 and CDR2 sequences are MDHEN and SYDVKM. This CDR3 region has 18 residues. The V gene lost 6 bases and the J gene lost 6 bases, with 30 bases spanning the gap. The CDR3 DNA reads as TGTGCCAGCAGAGGGGATCTGACAACGAGGTGGGTTTTGGGCGAGCAGTACTTC. Protein: CASRGDLTTRWVLGEQYF.

This rearrangement joins TRBV10-3 to TRBJ1-1; 8 bases fit TRBD1. V was clipped by 7 bases and J by 3 bases; unmatched bases: 7. CDR3 length: 14 residues. Germline values: CDR1 ENHRY, CDR2 SYGVKD. The CDR3 nucleotides are TGTGCCATCAAGGGGACAGGCCTTGACACTGAAGCTTTCTTT. It encodes CAIKGTGLDTEAFF.